This T cell receptor (beta chain) was obtained from a study of neurological immune-mediated disorders. In its sample, this clonotype was seen a few times. The cDNA was generated by 5'RACE with 10-nucleotide random UMIs. TCRdb ran MiXCR on the 5' RACE reads and lists one entry per CDR3 protein. The table shows 55,000 to 75,000 distinct CDR3 sequences, with less than 2.5% occurring only once. Sequenced input: PBMCs. This receptor was identified in a man aged 50 or older with multiple sclerosis.

CDR3 sequence reads: CASRDVATGVETQYF. The DNA of the CDR3 is TGTGCCAGCAGGGACGTTGCGACAGGGGTAGAGACCCAGTACTTC. This chain connects TRBV6-1 to TRBJ2-5; 8 nucleotides agree with TRBD1. The CDR3 is 15 residues long. After removal of 6 bases from V and 4 bases from J, the junction contained 10 bases not matched to a gene. Germline-derived CDR1 and CDR2 are MNHNS and SASEGT.